A selection of T cell receptor beta chains follows, all from one sample in a study of T cells after yellow fever vaccination. TCRdb called the 5' RACE reads again in MiXCR, with one record for every CDR3 protein. The sample comprises around 590,000 distinct CDR3 sequences, more than 9% of which are singletons, and about 15% rests with the top ten. The specimen was PBMCs, collected on the day of the yellow fever booster vaccination. The source is a man aged 30-40 years who received the YFV17D yellow fever vaccine. The CDR3 runs from the conserved cysteine through the conserved F or W. The D gene is left open where the match is weak. Clone size is stated in some rows and not others, as once, few, many or a class when expanded.

size	D	V	J	CDR3	DNA
many	-	TRBV5-4	TRBJ1-2	CASSRGGTYGYTF	TGTGCCAGCAGCCGCGGGGGTACTTATGGCTACACCTTC
-	TRBD1	TRBV7-6	TRBJ2-7	CASSSGGYSYEQYF	TGTGCCAGCAGCTCAGGGGGTTACTCCTACGAGCAGTACTTC
few	TRBD2	TRBV12-3/TRBV12-4	TRBJ2-4	CASGHGTIKNIQYF	TGTGCCAGCGGCCACGGGACTATTAAAAACATTCAGTACTTC
few	-	TRBV5-4	TRBJ2-5	CASSSDSLGTQYF	TGTGCCAGCAGCAGTGACAGCCTGGGGACCCAGTACTTC
few	-	TRBV6-5	TRBJ2-7	CASSYRRAGAYEQYF	TGTGCCAGCAGTTACCGGAGGGCCGGCGCCTACGAGCAGTACTTC
-	-	TRBV5-1	TRBJ1-2	CASSLGQNGYTF	TGCGCCAGCAGCCTAGGACAGAATGGCTACACCTTC
-	TRBD2	TRBV3-1	TRBJ2-5	CASSQEGDYSGKETQYF	TGTGCCAGCAGCCAAGAGGGAGATTATAGCGGGAAAGAGACCCAGTACTTC
few	TRBD2	TRBV5-4	TRBJ2-3	CASSGGVATDTQYF	TGTGCCAGCAGCGGGGGGGTGGCCACAGATACGCAGTATTTT
few	-	TRBV11-2	TRBJ2-1	CASSSGAPYYNEQFF	TGTGCCAGCAGCTCCGGCGCCCCCTATTACAATGAGCAGTTCTTC
-	-	TRBV11-3	TRBJ1-1	CASSFTGSTEAFF	TGTGCCAGCAGCTTTACGGGGAGCACTGAAGCTTTCTTT
many	TRBD2	TRBV20-1	TRBJ2-7	CSARPTGTSGRPPYEQYF	TGCAGTGCTAGACCTACCGGGACTAGCGGGAGGCCCCCCTACGAGCAGTACTTC
few	-	TRBV29-1	TRBJ1-2	CSVVNRDTDTF	TGCAGCGTTGTTAATAGGGACACGGACACCTTC
-	TRBD1	TRBV2	TRBJ2-3	CAFSLWGIKGQESTDTQYF	TGTGCCTTCAGTTTATGGGGAATTAAGGGACAGGAAAGCACAGATACGCAGTATTTT
few	-	TRBV27	TRBJ2-7	CASSFLGQSYEQYF	TGTGCCAGCAGTTTTTTAGGACAATCCTACGAGCAGTACTTC
few	-	TRBV18	TRBJ2-5	CASSPGNEETQYF	TGTGCCAGCTCACCAGGGAACGAGGAGACCCAGTACTTC
-	TRBD1	TRBV20-1	TRBJ1-6	CSARTGGNSPLHF	TGCAGTGCTAGGACAGGGGGTAATTCACCCCTCCACTTT
few	TRBD1	TRBV7-2	TRBJ1-1	CASSPWGQPNTEAFF	TGTGCCAGCAGCCCATGGGGACAGCCTAACACTGAAGCTTTCTTT
few	-	TRBV7-7	TRBJ2-2	CASSNLPGELFF	TGTGCCAGCAGCAATTTACCCGGGGAGCTGTTTTTT
-	-	TRBV9	TRBJ2-4	CASSVFDSGTKNIQYF	TGTGCCAGCAGCGTATTCGACAGCGGAACCAAAAACATTCAGTACTTC
few	-	TRBV7-9	TRBJ2-4	CASSLGDKGNIQYF	TGTGCCAGCAGCTTAGGTGACAAAGGAAACATTCAGTACTTC
-	TRBD1	TRBV20-1	TRBJ2-7	CSAFRTGRRDEQYF	TGCAGTGCCTTCCGGACAGGGCGAAGGGACGAGCAGTACTTC
-	-	TRBV7-2	TRBJ2-7	CASSLGAGPLKDF	TGTGCCAGCAGCTTAGGGGCAGGACCCCTTAAGGACTTC